This TCR beta chain stems from a study of metastatic and nonmetastatic thyroid tumors. No treatment of any kind had been given to any patient before thyroid surgery. The CDR3 contains 17 residues. Germline CDR1 and CDR2: LGHNA and YSLEER. With 4 bases clipped from V and 0 bases from J, the junction kept 6 bases outside the gene matches. This clone has ten or more counts. Its cognate antigen is unknown. Authors' processing steps: The study's classifier, a distant-metastasis tool for papillary thyroid cancer, was built using CDR3 differences across clinicopathological groups. TCRdb re-clonotyped the PCR reads through MiXCR. TCRdb's processing, not the authors' own work, is the source of the V and J calls. The sample records tens of thousands of clones, 16% being singletons. Notes on the study in general: Significantly higher TCR beta diversity was reportedly seen in malignant thyroid tumors than benign nodules, in blood and tumor.

Material for sequencing was blood. This TCR was recovered from a male donor with papillary thyroid cancer or a benign thyroid nodule (not recorded which). Some clones in this sample may be carry-over from other donors' samples. This chain joins TRBV4-3 and TRBJ2-1; TRBD2 matches at 10 bases. CDR3 DNA sequence: TGCGCCAGCAGCCGTGCTCCTAGCGGGAGCTCCTACAATGAGCAGTTCTTC. Its translation is CASSRAPSGSSYNEQFF.